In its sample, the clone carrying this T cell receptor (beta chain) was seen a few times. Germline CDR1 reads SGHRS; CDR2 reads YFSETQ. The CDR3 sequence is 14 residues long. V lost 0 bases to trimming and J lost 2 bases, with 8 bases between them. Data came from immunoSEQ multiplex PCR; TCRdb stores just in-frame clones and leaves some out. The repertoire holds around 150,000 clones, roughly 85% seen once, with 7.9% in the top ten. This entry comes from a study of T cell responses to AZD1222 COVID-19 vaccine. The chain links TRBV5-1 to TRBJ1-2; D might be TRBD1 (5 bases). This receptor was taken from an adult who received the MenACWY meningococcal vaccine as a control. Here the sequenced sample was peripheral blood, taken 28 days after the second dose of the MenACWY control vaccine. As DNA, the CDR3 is TGCGCCAGCAGCTTGGGGGACGGCAACTATGGCTACACCTTC. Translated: CASSLGDGNYGYTF.